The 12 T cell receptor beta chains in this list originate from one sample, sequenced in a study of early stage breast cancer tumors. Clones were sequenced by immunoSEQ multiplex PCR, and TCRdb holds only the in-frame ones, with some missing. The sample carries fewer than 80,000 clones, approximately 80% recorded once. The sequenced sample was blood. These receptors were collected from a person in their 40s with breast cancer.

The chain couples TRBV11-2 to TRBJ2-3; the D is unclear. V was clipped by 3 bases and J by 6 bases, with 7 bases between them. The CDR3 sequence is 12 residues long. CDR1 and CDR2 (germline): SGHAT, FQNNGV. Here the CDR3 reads CASSFVTDTQYF. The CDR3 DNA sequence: TGTGCCAGCAGCTTCGTAACGGATACGCAGTATTTT.

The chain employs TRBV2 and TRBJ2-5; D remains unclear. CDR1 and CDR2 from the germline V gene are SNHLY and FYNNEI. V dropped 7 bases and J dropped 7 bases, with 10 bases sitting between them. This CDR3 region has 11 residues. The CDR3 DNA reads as TGTGCCAGCAAAGGCAAGTTGACCCAGTACTTC. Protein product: CASKGKLTQYF.

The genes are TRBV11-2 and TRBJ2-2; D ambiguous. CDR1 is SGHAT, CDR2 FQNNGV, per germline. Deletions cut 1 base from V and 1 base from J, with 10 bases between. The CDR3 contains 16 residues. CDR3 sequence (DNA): TGTGCCAGCAGCTTAGCACCGATAAGGAACACCGGGGAGCTGTTTTTT. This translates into CASSLAPIRNTGELFF.

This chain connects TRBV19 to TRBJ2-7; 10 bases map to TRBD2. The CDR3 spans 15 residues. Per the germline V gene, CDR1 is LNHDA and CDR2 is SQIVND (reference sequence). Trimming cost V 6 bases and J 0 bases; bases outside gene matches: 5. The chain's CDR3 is CASSAGTSASYEQYF. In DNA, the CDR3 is TGTGCCAGTAGCGCCGGGACTAGCGCCTCCTACGAGCAGTACTTC. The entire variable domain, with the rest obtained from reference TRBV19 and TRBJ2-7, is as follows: DGGITQSPKYLFRKEGQNVTLSCEQNLNHDAMYWYRQDPGQGLRLIYYSQIVNDFQKGDIAEGYSVSREKKESFPLTVTSAQKNPTAFYLCASSAGTSASYEQYFGPGTRLTVT.

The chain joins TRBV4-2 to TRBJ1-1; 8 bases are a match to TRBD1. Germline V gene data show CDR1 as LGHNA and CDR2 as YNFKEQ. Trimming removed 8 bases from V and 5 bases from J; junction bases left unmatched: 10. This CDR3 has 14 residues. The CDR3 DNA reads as TGTGCCAGCTCGGGAGGACAGGGACAGACTGAAGCTTTCTTT. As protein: CASSGGQGQTEAFF.

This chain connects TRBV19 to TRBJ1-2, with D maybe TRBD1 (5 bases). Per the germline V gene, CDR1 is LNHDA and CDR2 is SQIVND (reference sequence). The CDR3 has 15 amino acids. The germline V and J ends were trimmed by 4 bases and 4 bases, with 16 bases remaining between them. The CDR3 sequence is CASSTAGTDVYGYTF. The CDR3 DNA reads TGTGCCAGTAGTACCGCCGGGACGGACGTCTATGGCTACACCTTC.

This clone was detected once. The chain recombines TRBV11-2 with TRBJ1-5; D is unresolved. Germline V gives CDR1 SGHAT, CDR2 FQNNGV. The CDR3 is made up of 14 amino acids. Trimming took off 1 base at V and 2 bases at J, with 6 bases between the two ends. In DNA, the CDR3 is TGTGCCAGCAGCTTAGTGGGAGGCAATCAGCCCCAGCATTTT. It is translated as CASSLVGGNQPQHF.

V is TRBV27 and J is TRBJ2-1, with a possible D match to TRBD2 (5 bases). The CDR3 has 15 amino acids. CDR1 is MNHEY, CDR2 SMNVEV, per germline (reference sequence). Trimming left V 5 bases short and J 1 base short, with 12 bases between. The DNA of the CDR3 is TGTGCCAGCAGTCCCCTTCGGGGATCCTACAATGAGCAGTTCTTC. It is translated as CASSPLRGSYNEQFF.

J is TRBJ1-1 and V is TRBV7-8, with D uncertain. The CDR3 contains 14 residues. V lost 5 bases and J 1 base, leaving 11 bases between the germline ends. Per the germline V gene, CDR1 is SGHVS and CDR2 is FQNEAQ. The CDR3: CASSARLSNTEAFF. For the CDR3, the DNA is TGTGCCAGCAGCGCCCGGTTGTCGAACACTGAAGCTTTCTTT. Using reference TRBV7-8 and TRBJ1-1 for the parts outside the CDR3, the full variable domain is GAGVSQSPRYKVAKRGQDVALRCDPISGHVSLFWYQQALGQGPEFLTYFQNEAQLDKSGLPSDRFFAERPEGSVSTLKIQRTQQEDSAVYLCASSARLSNTEAFFGQGTRLTVV.

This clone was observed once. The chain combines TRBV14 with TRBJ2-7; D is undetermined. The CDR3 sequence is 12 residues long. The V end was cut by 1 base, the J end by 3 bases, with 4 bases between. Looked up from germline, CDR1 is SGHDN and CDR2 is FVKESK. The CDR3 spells CASSQAYYEQYF. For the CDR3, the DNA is TGTGCCAGCAGCCAAGCCTACTACGAGCAGTACTTC.

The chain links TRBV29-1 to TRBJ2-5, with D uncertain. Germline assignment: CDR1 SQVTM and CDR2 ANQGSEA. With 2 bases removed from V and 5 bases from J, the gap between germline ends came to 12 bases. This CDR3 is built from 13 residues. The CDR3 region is CSVEKGGWETQYF. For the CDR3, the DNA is TGCAGCGTTGAAAAGGGTGGATGGGAGACCCAGTACTTC.

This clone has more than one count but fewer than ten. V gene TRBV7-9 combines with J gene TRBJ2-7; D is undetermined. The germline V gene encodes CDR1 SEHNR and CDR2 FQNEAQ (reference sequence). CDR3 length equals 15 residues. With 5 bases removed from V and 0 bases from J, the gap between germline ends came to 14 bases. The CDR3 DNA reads TGTGCCAGCAGCCCTTTACGATCCAACTCCTACGAGCAGTACTTC. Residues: CASSPLRSNSYEQYF.